These 19 T cell receptor beta chains originate from one sample sequenced in a study of shared clonotypes between healthy human individuals. This table comes from immunoSEQ multiplex PCR, and its TCRdb copy is limited to in-frame clones, with some not included. The sample has about 490,000 clones, less than 80% seen once; the top ten hold approximately 13%. Source material: PBMCs. Every receptor here comes from a woman aged 40 to 49 in good health. Some clones in this sample may be carry-over from other donors' samples.

A single count supports this clone. V usage is TRBV4-1 and J usage is TRBJ2-5, with D perhaps TRBD1 (5 bases). Trimming cost V 4 bases and J 5 bases, with 11 bases left between them. Per germline, CDR1 MGHRA and CDR2 YSYEKL. The CDR3 is 13 residues long. CDR3 in amino acids: CASSRTGYETQYF. DNA of the CDR3: TGCGCCAGCAGCCGAACAGGTTACGAGACCCAGTACTTC.

The chain employs TRBV28 and TRBJ2-5; D is perhaps TRBD1 or TRBD2 (5 bases each). V lost 3 bases to trimming and J lost 5 bases, with 13 bases between them. CDR3 length: 14 residues. The germline V gene has CDR1 MDHEN and CDR2 SYDVKM. The CDR3 here is CASSFVGEGETQYF. The CDR3 DNA reads TGTGCCAGCAGTTTCGTGGGAGAGGGGGAGACCCAGTACTTC.

As to this clone: Different DNA sequences within this sample yield the same CDR3. V gene TRBV5-4 combines with J gene TRBJ1-2, with 12 bases identical to TRBD1. Per germline, CDR1 SGHNT and CDR2 YYREEE (reference sequence). V lost 4 bases and J lost 4; bases outside the gene matches: 5. CDR3 length: 15 amino acids. The DNA of the CDR3 is TGTGCCAGCAGCACAGGGACAGGGGGCGCCTATGGCTACACCTTC. It translates to CASSTGTGGAYGYTF.

This clone has a handful of counts. This chain uses TRBV30 with TRBJ2-5; TRBD2 agrees at 7 bases. V dropped 7 bases and J dropped 5; count of bases not matched to a gene: 10. Germline lookup yields CDR1 GTSNPN and CDR2 SVGIG (reference sequence). This CDR3 comprises 13 residues. CDR3: CASRLAAGETQYF. In nucleotides, the CDR3 is TGTGCCTCCAGACTAGCCGCCGGGGAGACCCAGTACTTC.

The sample holds many counts of this clone. This rearrangement joins TRBV9 to TRBJ2-7, with TRBD1 matching 7 bases. The CDR3 is made up of 15 amino acids. V lost 3 bases, J lost 5 bases, and 11 bases stayed unmatched. Germline V lookup: CDR1 SGDLS, CDR2 YYNGEE. In DNA, the CDR3 is TGTGCCAGCAGCGCCGCAGGGGGTTCTTCGAACGAGCAGTACTTC. Translated: CASSAAGGSSNEQYF.

This chain joins TRBV12-5 and TRBJ1-1; a weak D match, TRBD1 (5 bases). The V end was cut by 5 bases, the J end by 5 bases, with 12 bases between. This CDR3 contains 13 residues. Germline V gene sequence: CDR1 LGHNT, CDR2 FRNRAP. DNA of the CDR3: TGTGCTAGTGGTGCCTCGGGGGGGACTGAAGCTTTCTTT. Its translation: CASGASGGTEAFF.

Comments on this clone: Other nucleotide sequences from this sample produce the same CDR3. The chain combines TRBV5-1 with TRBJ2-3; maybe TRBD2 (6 bases). This CDR3 has 14 residues. Germline V gives CDR1 SGHRS, CDR2 YFSETQ. V lost 0 bases to trimming and J lost 4 bases, with 9 bases between them. CDR3 region: CASSLEAGPDTQYF. The CDR3, as DNA: TGCGCCAGCAGCTTGGAGGCGGGACCAGATACGCAGTATTTT.

The genes are TRBV7-8 and TRBJ2-7; the D is unclear. The germline V gene encodes CDR1 SGHVS and CDR2 FQNEAQ. The CDR3 loop spans 14 amino acids. The ends were cut back, 0 bases at V and 5 bases at J, with 11 bases in the middle. This CDR3 is CASSLAPISHEQYF. As DNA, the CDR3 is TGTGCCAGCAGCTTAGCGCCTATTTCCCACGAGCAGTACTTC. The full variable domain, completed using reference TRBV7-8 and TRBJ2-7, is GAGVSQSPRYKVAKRGQDVALRCDPISGHVSLFWYQQALGQGPEFLTYFQNEAQLDKSGLPSDRFFAERPEGSVSTLKIQRTQQEDSAVYLCASSLAPISHEQYFGPGTRLTVT.

This chain connects TRBV30 to TRBJ2-6; D is ambiguous. V lost 0 bases and J lost 2, with 8 bases in between. This CDR3 has 15 amino acids. Germline V gene sequence: CDR1 GTSNPN, CDR2 SVGIG (reference sequence). The CDR3 region is CAWSVPLTGANVLTF. The CDR3 DNA follows: TGTGCCTGGAGTGTTCCTTTAACTGGGGCCAACGTCCTGACTTTC.

This clone came up a few times. Other DNA sequences in this sample translate to the same CDR3. The genes are TRBV7-3 and TRBJ2-2; no definite D call. The germline V gene encodes CDR1 SGHTA and CDR2 FQGTGA. The V and J ends lost 5 bases and 1 base respectively, with 8 bases between them. The CDR3 runs to 14 residues. DNA of the CDR3: TGTGCCAGCAGCCCCCCTAGGAACACCGGGGAGCTGTTTTTT. This sequence encodes CASSPPRNTGELFF.

The J gene is TRBJ2-5, the V gene TRBV18; 8 bases fit TRBD1. The CDR3 contains 16 residues. The germline CDR1 and CDR2 sequences are KGHSH and LQKENI. V lost 2 bases, J lost 5 bases, and 10 bases stayed unmatched. CDR3 residues: CASSPNSQGAGETQYF. DNA of the CDR3: TGTGCCAGCTCACCAAATTCCCAGGGGGCCGGGGAGACCCAGTACTTC.

The chain links TRBV7-9 to TRBJ1-2; 10 bases are shared with TRBD1. CDR3 size: 16 residues. Germline CDR1 is SEHNR and CDR2 is FQNEAQ (reference sequence). J gave up 2 bases and V 5 bases, and 8 bases lay outside the gene matches. The CDR3 bases are TGTGCCAGCAGCCCCCCCCGGGACAGGGGCAACTATGGCTACACCTTC. It translates to CASSPPRDRGNYGYTF.

This chain links TRBV18 with TRBJ1-5; 7 positions agree with TRBD1. V dropped 2 bases and J dropped 6; count of bases not matched to a gene: 7. This CDR3 contains 15 residues. Germline loops: CDR1 KGHSH, CDR2 LQKENI. CDR3 amino acids: CASSPFTGEAQPQHF. CDR3 nucleotide sequence: TGTGCCAGCTCACCATTCACAGGGGAGGCTCAGCCCCAGCATTTT.

This rearrangement joins TRBV7-9 to TRBJ1-4; the match to TRBD1 covers 7 bases. With 3 bases clipped from V and 4 bases from J, the junction kept 5 bases outside the gene matches. The V gene's germline CDR1 is SEHNR and CDR2 FQNEAQ (reference sequence). This CDR3 has 15 residues. The CDR3 sequence: CASSFQQGINEKLFF. CDR3 nucleotides: TGTGCCAGCAGCTTCCAACAGGGGATTAATGAAAAACTGTTTTTT. Variable domain in full (rest from reference TRBV7-9 and TRBJ1-4): DTGVSQNPRHKITKRGQNVTFRCDPISEHNRLYWYRQTLGQGPEFLTYFQNEAQLEKSRLLSDRFSAERPKGSFSTLEIQRTEQGDSAMYLCASSFQQGINEKLFFGSGTQLSVL.

The CDR3 here is CASSFISTGEYYEQYF. The CDR3 DNA reads TGTGCCAGCAGTTTTATCTCCACAGGGGAATACTACGAGCAGTACTTC. The rearrangement joins TRBV28 to TRBJ2-7, with TRBD1 matching 7 bases. Germline values: CDR1 MDHEN, CDR2 SYDVKM. V was pared by 3 bases and J by 3 bases, with 11 bases of the junction left unmatched. The CDR3 has 16 residues. The whole variable domain, filled in from reference TRBV28 and TRBJ2-7, reads DVKVTQSSRYLVKRTGEKVFLECVQDMDHENMFWYRQDPGLGLRLIYFSYDVKMKEKGDIPEGYSVSREKKERFSLILESASTNQTSMYLCASSFISTGEYYEQYFGPGTRLTVT.

The chain carries TRBV6-1 and TRBJ2-5, with TRBD1 as a possible D gene (6 bases). From germline, CDR1 is MNHNS and CDR2 SASEGT. This CDR3 has 14 residues. Trimming shortened V by 6 bases and J by 4 bases, and 15 bases separated the two germline ends. The CDR3, as DNA: TGTGCCAGCAGAACCCTAGGGGGTGGAGAGACCCAGTACTTC. Amino acid sequence: CASRTLGGGETQYF.

There are a few counts of this clone. This sequence joins TRBV4-1 and TRBJ2-1, with TRBD1 matching over 7 bases. This CDR3 region has 16 residues. The J segment lost 12 bases and the V segment lost 4 bases, leaving 18 bases of the junction unmatched. Germline V lookup: CDR1 MGHRA, CDR2 YSYEKL. This CDR3 is CASSPILDEQGMGQFF. CDR3 DNA: TGCGCCAGCAGCCCAATATTGGACGAACAGGGGATGGGGCAGTTCTTC.

Only a few counts were recorded for this clone. The rearrangement joins TRBV28 to TRBJ1-2; 7 bases fit TRBD1. From germline, CDR1 is MDHEN and CDR2 SYDVKM. The CDR3 runs to 13 residues. V shed 3 bases, J shed 6 bases, and the junction held 4 bases outside the gene matches. The CDR3 nucleotides read TGTGCCAGCAGTTTCCCAGGGGGGGATGGCTACACCTTC. Its protein is CASSFPGGDGYTF.

In this sample, this clone turned up once. Here the CDR3 reads CASSIRTGLYSNQPQHF. CDR3 in DNA: TGTGCCAGTAGTATTAGAACAGGACTTTATAGCAATCAGCCCCAGCATTTT. The chain links TRBV19 to TRBJ1-5; TRBD1 is a possible D gene (5 bases). This CDR3 comprises 17 residues. Trimming removed 3 bases from V and 0 bases from J, with 15 bases in between. Germline-derived CDR1 and CDR2 are LNHDA and SQIVND (reference sequence).